Shown below are 10 T cell receptor beta chains from a single sample sequenced in a study of technical replicates of blood from several donors. TCRdb's table, derived via immunoSEQ multiplex PCR, lists solely in-frame clones and lacks some. Of 75,000 to 90,000 clones detected, about nine tenths appear once; the ten largest clones hold roughly 0.37%. Sequenced: T cells isolated from PBMCs. The receptors were sampled from a human donor in good health.

The rearrangement uses TRBV30 and TRBJ2-7, with D maybe TRBD1 (6 bases). The CDR3 runs to 13 residues. The V end lost 0 bases, the J end lost 4 bases, and 10 bases lay between the germline ends. Germline CDR1 is GTSNPN and CDR2 is SVGIG (reference sequence). The CDR3 DNA reads as TGTGCCTGGAGTGTACAGGGAAATTACGAGCAGTACTTC. Amino acids: CAWSVQGNYEQYF. Full variable domain (missing parts from reference TRBV30 and TRBJ2-7): SQTIHQWPATLVQPVGSPLSLECTVEGTSNPNLYWYRQAAGRGLQLLFYSVGIGQISSEVPQNLSASRPQDRQFILSSKKLLLSDSGFYLCAWSVQGNYEQYFGPGTRLTVT.

The chain is built from TRBV5-1 and TRBJ2-7, with a weak D call TRBD2 (6 bases). The V and J ends lost 0 bases and 4 bases respectively, with 17 bases between them. CDR3 size: 16 residues. CDR1 SGHRS and CDR2 YFSETQ come from the germline V gene. CDR3 sequence reads: CASSLGTTGDFYEQYF. Here the CDR3 DNA reads TGCGCCAGCAGCTTGGGGACAACGGGGGACTTTTACGAGCAGTACTTC.

This chain links TRBV5-1 with TRBJ2-3, with 8 bases lining up with TRBD2. The V gene's germline CDR1 is SGHRS and CDR2 YFSETQ. The ends lost 2 bases at V and 6 bases at J; junction bases unmatched: 8. CDR3 length equals 15 residues. The CDR3 DNA is TGCGCCAGCAGCTTCACAAGCGGGAGTCGCGATACGCAGTATTTT. Translating gives CASSFTSGSRDTQYF.

The rearrangement uses TRBV25-1 and TRBJ2-2, with 7 nucleotides matching TRBD2. This CDR3 has 15 amino acids. The germline CDR1 and CDR2 sequences are MGHDK and SYGVNS. Trimming removed 2 bases from V and 4 bases from J; junction bases left unmatched: 4. The CDR3 nucleotides read TGTGCCAGCAGTGAAACCGCGGGGGTCACCGGGGAGCTGTTTTTT. Its translation is CASSETAGVTGELFF.

The chain joins TRBV11-2 to TRBJ1-3, with D perhaps matching TRBD1 (5 bases). The V gene lost 3 bases and the J gene lost 0 bases, with 6 bases spanning the gap. CDR3 size: 14 residues. Germline assignment: CDR1 SGHAT and CDR2 FQNNGV. The CDR3 sequence is CASSFDSSGNTIYF. In nucleotides, the CDR3 is TGTGCCAGCAGCTTCGACAGCTCTGGAAACACCATATATTTT. The full variable domain, rest sourced from reference TRBV11-2 and TRBJ1-3, is EAGVAQSPRYKIIEKRQSVAFWCNPISGHATLYWYQQILGQGPKLLIQFQNNGVVDDSQLPKDRFSAERLKGVDSTLKIQPAKLEDSAVYLCASSFDSSGNTIYFGEGSWLTVV.

The chain couples TRBV19 to TRBJ1-2; D gene uncertain. With 0 bases removed from V and 4 bases from J, the gap between germline ends came to 6 bases. The CDR3 spans 13 residues. Germline lookup yields CDR1 LNHDA and CDR2 SQIVND (reference sequence). The DNA for the CDR3 is TGTGCCAGTAGTATAGATTGGAGCTATGGCTACACCTTC. It codes for CASSIDWSYGYTF.

The chain carries TRBV7-8 and TRBJ2-2, with 7 positions matching TRBD2. The CDR3 loop spans 16 amino acids. CDR1 SGHVS and CDR2 FQNEAQ come from the germline V gene. J gave up 0 bases and V 2 bases, and 3 bases lay outside the gene matches. CDR3 sequence (DNA): TGTGCCAGCAGCTTAACGGGGAGGGCGAACACCGGGGAGCTGTTTTTT. It encodes CASSLTGRANTGELFF.

This clone was found a few times. The V gene is TRBV19, the J gene TRBJ1-3; no clear D. Trimming took 5 bases from V and 4 from J, leaving 12 bases between them. In germline, CDR1 is LNHDA, CDR2 SQIVND (reference sequence). This CDR3 region has 14 residues. CDR3 nucleotides: TGTGCCAGTAGTGTGACGGAGCGCGGAAACACCATATATTTT. Translation: CASSVTERGNTIYF.

The CDR3 region is CASSLGGIYNEQFF. The CDR3 bases are TGTGCCAGCAGCTTAGGAGGGATCTACAATGAGCAGTTCTTC. The chain uses TRBV7-6 and TRBJ2-1; D possibly corresponds to TRBD2 (5 bases). Trimming shortened V by 1 base and J by 3 bases, and 7 bases separated the two germline ends. CDR3 size: 14 residues. Germline lookup yields CDR1 SGHVS and CDR2 FNYEAQ. The whole variable domain, filled in from reference TRBV7-6 and TRBJ2-1, reads GAGVSQSPRYKVTKRGQDVALRCDPISGHVSLYWYRQALGQGPEFLTYFNYEAQQDKSGLPNDRFSAERPEGSISTLTIQRTEQRDSAMYRCASSLGGIYNEQFFGPGTRLTVL.

The chain uses TRBV7-9 and TRBJ2-1, with unresolved D. This CDR3 has 11 residues. The ends were cut back, 3 bases at V and 9 bases at J, with 6 bases in the middle. In germline, CDR1 is SEHNR, CDR2 FQNEAQ (reference sequence). CDR3 DNA: TGTGCCAGCAGCTTGATGGCTGAGCAGTTCTTC. As protein: CASSLMAEQFF.